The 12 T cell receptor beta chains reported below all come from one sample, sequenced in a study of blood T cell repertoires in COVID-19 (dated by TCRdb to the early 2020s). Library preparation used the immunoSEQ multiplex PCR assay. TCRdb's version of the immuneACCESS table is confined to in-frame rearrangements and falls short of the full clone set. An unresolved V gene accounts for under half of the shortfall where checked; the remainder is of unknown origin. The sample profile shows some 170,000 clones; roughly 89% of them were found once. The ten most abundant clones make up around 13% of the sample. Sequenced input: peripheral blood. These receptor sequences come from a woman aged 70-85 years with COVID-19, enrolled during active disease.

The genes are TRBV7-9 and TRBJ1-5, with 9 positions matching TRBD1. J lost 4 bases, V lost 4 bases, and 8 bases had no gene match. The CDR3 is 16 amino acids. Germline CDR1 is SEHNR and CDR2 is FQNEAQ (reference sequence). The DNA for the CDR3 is TGTGCCAGCAGCTCCGAGGGACAGGGAGGGAATCAGCCCCAGCATTTT. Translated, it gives CASSSEGQGGNQPQHF. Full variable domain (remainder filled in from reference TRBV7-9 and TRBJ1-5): DTGVSQNPRHKITKRGQNVTFRCDPISEHNRLYWYRQTLGQGPEFLTYFQNEAQLEKSRLLSDRFSAERPKGSFSTLEIQRTEQGDSAMYLCASSSEGQGGNQPQHFGDGTRLSIL.

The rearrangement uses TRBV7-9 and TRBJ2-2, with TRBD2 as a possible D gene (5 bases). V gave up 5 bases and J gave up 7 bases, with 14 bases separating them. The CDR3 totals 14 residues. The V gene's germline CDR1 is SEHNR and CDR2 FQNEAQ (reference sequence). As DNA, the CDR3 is TGTGCCAGCAGCCTAGACGGAGGAGTCGGGGAGCTGTTTTTT. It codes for CASSLDGGVGELFF.

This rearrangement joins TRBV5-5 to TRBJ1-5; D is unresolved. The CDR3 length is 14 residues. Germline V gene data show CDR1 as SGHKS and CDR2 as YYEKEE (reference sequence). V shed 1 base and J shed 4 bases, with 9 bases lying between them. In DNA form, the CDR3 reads TGTGCCAGCAGCTTGTTGGCAGGAAATCAGCCCCAGCATTTT. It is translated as CASSLLAGNQPQHF.

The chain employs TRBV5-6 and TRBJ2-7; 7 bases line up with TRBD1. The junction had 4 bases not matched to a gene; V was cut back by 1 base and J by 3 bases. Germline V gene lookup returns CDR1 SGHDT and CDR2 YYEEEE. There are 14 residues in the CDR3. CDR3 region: CASSLLGQNYEQYF. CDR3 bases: TGTGCCAGCAGCTTGTTGGGACAGAACTACGAGCAGTACTTC.

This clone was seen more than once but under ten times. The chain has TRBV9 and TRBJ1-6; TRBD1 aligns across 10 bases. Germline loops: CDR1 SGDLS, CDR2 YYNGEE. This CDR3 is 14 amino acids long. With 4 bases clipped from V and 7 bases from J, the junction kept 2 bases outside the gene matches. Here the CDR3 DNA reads TGTGCCAGCAGCCAGGGACAGGGGAATTCACCCCTCCACTTT. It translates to CASSQGQGNSPLHF.

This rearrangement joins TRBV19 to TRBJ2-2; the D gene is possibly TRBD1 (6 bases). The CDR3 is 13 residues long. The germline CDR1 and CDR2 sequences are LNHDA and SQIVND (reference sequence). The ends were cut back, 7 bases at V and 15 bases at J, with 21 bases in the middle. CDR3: CASTRGPWLGLFF. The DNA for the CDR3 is TGTGCCAGTACCAGGGGACCGTGGCTGGGTTTGTTTTTT.

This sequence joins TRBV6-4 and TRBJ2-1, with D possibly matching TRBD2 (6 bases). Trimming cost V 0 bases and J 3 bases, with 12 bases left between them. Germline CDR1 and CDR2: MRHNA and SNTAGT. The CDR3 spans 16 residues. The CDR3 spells CASSDSSGSRYNEQFF. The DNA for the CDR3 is TGTGCCAGCAGTGACTCTAGCGGAAGCCGCTACAATGAGCAGTTCTTC.

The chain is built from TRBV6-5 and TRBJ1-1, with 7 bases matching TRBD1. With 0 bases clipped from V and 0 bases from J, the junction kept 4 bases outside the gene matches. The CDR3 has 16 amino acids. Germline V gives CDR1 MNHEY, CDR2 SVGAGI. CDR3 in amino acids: CASSYSNRGMNTEAFF. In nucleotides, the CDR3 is TGTGCCAGCAGTTACTCGAACAGGGGAATGAACACTGAAGCTTTCTTT.

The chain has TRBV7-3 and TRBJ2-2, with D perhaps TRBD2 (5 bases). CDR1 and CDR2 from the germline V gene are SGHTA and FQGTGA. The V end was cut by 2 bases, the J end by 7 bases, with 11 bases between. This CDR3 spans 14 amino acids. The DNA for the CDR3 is TGTGCCAGCAGCTTATTTAGCGATGGCGGGGAGCTGTTTTTT. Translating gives CASSLFSDGGELFF. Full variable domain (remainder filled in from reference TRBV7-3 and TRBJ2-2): GAGVSQTPSNKVTEKGKYVELRCDPISGHTALYWYRQSLGQGPEFLIYFQGTGAADDSGLPNDRFFAVRPEGSVSTLKIQRTERGDSAVYLCASSLFSDGGELFFGEGSRLTVL.

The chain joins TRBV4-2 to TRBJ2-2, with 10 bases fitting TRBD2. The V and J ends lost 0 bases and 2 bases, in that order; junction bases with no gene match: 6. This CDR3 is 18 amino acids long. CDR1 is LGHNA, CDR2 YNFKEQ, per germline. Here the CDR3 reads CASSQDGLAVINTGELFF. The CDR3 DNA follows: TGTGCCAGCAGCCAAGACGGACTAGCGGTTATCAACACCGGGGAGCTGTTTTTT.

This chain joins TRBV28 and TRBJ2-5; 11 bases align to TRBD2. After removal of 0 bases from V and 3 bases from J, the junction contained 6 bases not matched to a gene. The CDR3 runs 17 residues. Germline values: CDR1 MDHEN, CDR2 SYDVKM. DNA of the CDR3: TGTGCCAGCAGTTTATGGGGGACTAGCGGAAAAGAAGAGACCCAGTACTTC. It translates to CASSLWGTSGKEETQYF.

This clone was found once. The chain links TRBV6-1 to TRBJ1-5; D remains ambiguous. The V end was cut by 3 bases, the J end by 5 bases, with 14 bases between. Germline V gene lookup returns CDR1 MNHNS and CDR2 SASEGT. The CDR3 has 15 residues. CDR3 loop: CASSEGGGSYQPQHF. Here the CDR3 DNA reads TGTGCCAGCAGTGAGGGAGGAGGCAGTTATCAGCCCCAGCATTTT.